Listed below are T cell receptor beta chains from one sample, sequenced in a study of T cell repertoires in cytomegalovirus infection. TCRdb recomputed calls from the reads with MiXCR, one row per CDR3 protein. Of about 340,000 distinct CDR3 sequences in the sample, about 28% were seen once. What these receptors recognize is not known. The specimen comprised cultured PBMCs, sampled from culture after CMV antigen stimulation. Source of these receptors: a human donor in good health (CMV status not recorded). Some clones in this sample may be carry-over from other donors' samples. Each CDR3 is given with its conserved first and last residue. Each record gives: J gene, CDR3 length, clone size, D gene, V gene, CDR3 protein, CDR3 DNA. A D gene is named only where the DNA matches it firmly. Not every row has a clone size; where given, it reads once, few, many or a size class.

J: TRBJ1-1; length: 15; size: few; D: TRBD1; V: TRBV18; CDR3: CASSPWQGADTEAFF; DNA: TGTGCCAGCTCACCTTGGCAGGGGGCTGACACTGAAGCTTTCTTT
J: TRBJ2-7; length: 13; size: many; D: -; V: TRBV7-6; CDR3: CASSLEAGYEQYF; DNA: TGTGCCAGCAGCTTAGAGGCAGGGTACGAGCAGTACTTC
J: TRBJ2-7; length: 19; size: once; D: TRBD2; V: TRBV4-1; CDR3: CASSPEGTSGSPLNREQYF; DNA: TGCGCCAGCAGCCCAGAAGGGACTAGCGGGAGTCCTTTGAATAGGGAGCAGTACTTC
J: TRBJ2-4; length: 20; size: -; D: TRBD2; V: TRBV5-6; CDR3: CASSSPLWEGDVLAKNIQYF; DNA: TGTGCCAGCAGCTCACCTTTGTGGGAGGGAGACGTACTAGCCAAAAACATTCAGTACTTC
J: TRBJ2-7; length: 20; size: -; D: TRBD2; V: TRBV12-3/TRBV12-4; CDR3: CASSLTPLLAGGSPSYEQYF; DNA: TGTGCCAGCAGTTTAACCCCGCTCCTAGCGGGAGGCTCCCCCTCCTACGAGCAGTACTTC
J: TRBJ2-3; length: 14; size: -; D: -; V: TRBV12-3/TRBV12-4; CDR3: CASSQYSSTDTQYF; DNA: TGTGCCAGCAGTCAGTATTCTAGCACAGATACGCAGTATTTT
J: TRBJ1-1; length: 15; size: -; D: -; V: TRBV27; CDR3: CASSSVLVGGTEAFF; DNA: TGTGCCAGCAGTAGTGTCTTAGTAGGGGGCACTGAAGCTTTCTTT
J: TRBJ2-3; length: 13; size: -; D: -; V: TRBV18; CDR3: CASSPSSGDTQYF; DNA: TGTGCCAGCTCACCAAGTTCAGGGGATACGCAGTATTTT
J: TRBJ2-7; length: 15; size: -; D: TRBD1; V: TRBV7-9; CDR3: CASSATGGVSYEQYF; DNA: TGTGCCAGCAGCGCGACAGGGGGCGTTTCCTACGAGCAGTACTTC
J: TRBJ2-7; length: 14; size: few; D: TRBD1; V: TRBV27; CDR3: CASSLGQGRYEQYF; DNA: TGTGCCAGCAGTCTGGGACAGGGGCGATACGAGCAGTACTTC
J: TRBJ1-1; length: 13; size: -; D: -; V: TRBV5-4; CDR3: CAFSRDKDTEAFF; DNA: TGTGCCTTCTCCCGGGACAAAGACACTGAAGCTTTCTTT
J: TRBJ1-3; length: 14; size: many; D: -; V: TRBV7-9; CDR3: CASSLGTTGDTIYF; DNA: TGTGCCAGCAGCCTCGGGACAACCGGAGACACCATATATTTT
J: TRBJ2-7; length: 15; size: -; D: TRBD2; V: TRBV7-2; CDR3: CASSHRLAGFYEQYF; DNA: TGTGCCAGCAGCCACCGACTAGCGGGTTTCTACGAGCAGTACTTC
J: TRBJ1-5; length: 16; size: -; D: TRBD1; V: TRBV19; CDR3: CASRETGGVSNQPQHF; DNA: TGTGCCAGTAGGGAGACAGGGGGAGTAAGCAATCAGCCCCAGCATTTT
J: TRBJ2-7; length: 15; size: few; D: -; V: TRBV28; CDR3: CASSLSPGLWGEQYF; DNA: TGTGCCAGCAGTTTATCCCCAGGGTTATGGGGGGAGCAGTACTTC
J: TRBJ1-1; length: 16; size: hyperexpanded; D: -; V: TRBV7-2; CDR3: CASSLDSRGSNTEAFF; DNA: TGTGCCAGCAGCTTAGATTCTAGGGGCTCGAACACTGAAGCTTTCTTT
J: TRBJ2-7; length: 15; size: -; D: -; V: TRBV5-5; CDR3: CASSLNSLVGYEQYF; DNA: TGTGCCAGCAGCTTGAACTCGCTAGTGGGGTACGAGCAGTACTTC
J: TRBJ2-7; length: 16; size: medium-sized; D: TRBD2; V: TRBV4-2; CDR3: CASSQAPERGYYEQYF; DNA: TGTGCCAGCAGCCAAGCCCCCGAGCGGGGATACTACGAGCAGTACTTC
J: TRBJ1-2; length: 13; size: few; D: -; V: TRBV7-6; CDR3: CASSLDGAYGYTF; DNA: TGTGCCAGCAGCTTAGACGGAGCCTATGGCTACACCTTC
J: TRBJ2-7; length: 14; size: -; D: -; V: TRBV15; CDR3: CATSREQGIYEQYF; DNA: TGTGCCACCAGCAGAGAACAGGGAATCTACGAGCAGTACTTC
J: TRBJ1-1; length: 17; size: -; D: -; V: TRBV6-5; CDR3: CASSYSQALPMNTEAFF; DNA: TGTGCCAGCAGTTACTCCCAAGCTCTACCCATGAACACTGAAGCTTTCTTT
J: TRBJ2-2; length: 20; size: -; D: TRBD1; V: TRBV4-1; CDR3: CASSQGPLQLRTGGTGELFF; DNA: TGCGCCAGCAGCCAAGGCCCCCTCCAATTGAGAACAGGGGGGACCGGGGAGCTGTTTTTT
J: TRBJ2-1; length: 13; size: -; D: TRBD2; V: TRBV28; CDR3: CASIRGGAGEQFF; DNA: TGTGCCAGCATCCGCGGGGGGGCGGGTGAGCAGTTCTTC
J: TRBJ1-5; length: 19; size: many; D: -; V: TRBV12-3/TRBV12-4; CDR3: CASSPPIVGDLMRNQPQHF; DNA: TGTGCCAGCAGTCCCCCAATTGTGGGGGATCTTATGCGCAATCAGCCCCAGCATTTT
J: TRBJ2-7; length: 16; size: few; D: -; V: TRBV28; CDR3: CASTSQGEGRPYEQYF; DNA: TGTGCCAGCACAAGTCAGGGGGAAGGGAGGCCCTACGAGCAGTACTTC
J: TRBJ1-1; length: 16; size: -; D: -; V: TRBV27; CDR3: CASSLSHRRFNTEAFF; DNA: TGTGCCAGCAGTTTATCGCATCGACGGTTTAACACTGAAGCTTTCTTT
J: TRBJ1-2; length: 14; size: -; D: -; V: TRBV5-4; CDR3: CASSPLSGDYGYTF; DNA: TGTGCCAGCAGCCCCCTGTCAGGGGACTATGGCTACACCTTC
J: TRBJ2-4; length: 15; size: -; D: -; V: TRBV14; CDR3: CASSHGGSSKNIQYF; DNA: TGTGCCAGCAGCCACGGGGGTTCGTCCAAAAACATTCAGTACTTC
J: TRBJ2-7; length: 15; size: -; D: -; V: TRBV9; CDR3: CASSVDSRQYYEQYF; DNA: TGTGCCAGCAGCGTAGATTCCCGGCAGTACTACGAGCAGTACTTC
J: TRBJ1-1; length: 12; size: -; D: -; V: TRBV5-5; CDR3: CASSLDTAEAFF; DNA: TGTGCCAGCAGCTTGGATACTGCTGAAGCTTTCTTT
J: TRBJ2-7; length: 16; size: few; D: -; V: TRBV7-2; CDR3: CASSLGGVGSSYEQYF; DNA: TGTGCCAGCAGCTTAGGGGGGGTAGGCAGTTCCTACGAGCAGTACTTC
J: TRBJ2-3; length: 16; size: few; D: TRBD2; V: TRBV7-9; CDR3: CASSPTSGGDTDTQYF; DNA: TGTGCCAGCAGCCCTACGTCGGGGGGTGACACAGATACGCAGTATTTT
J: TRBJ2-5; length: 16; size: few; D: TRBD2; V: TRBV7-8; CDR3: CASSLLLAGGRETQYF; DNA: TGTGCCAGCAGCTTACTACTAGCGGGGGGGCGGGAGACCCAGTACTTC
J: TRBJ1-1; length: 10; size: -; D: -; V: TRBV12-5; CDR3: CASRGSEAFF; DNA: TGTGCTAGTCGGGGATCTGAAGCTTTCTTT
J: TRBJ2-7; length: 15; size: -; D: -; V: TRBV6-1; CDR3: CASSESWGPVYEQYF; DNA: TGTGCCAGCAGTGAAAGTTGGGGACCGGTCTACGAGCAGTACTTC